The clone carrying this T cell receptor (beta chain) occurred many times. This sample is drawn from a study of CD8 T cells in ankylosing spondylitis. The TCR beta libraries were generated through quantitative 5'-RACE incorporating molecular barcodes. TCRdb re-called the 5' RACE reads with MiXCR, one entry per CDR3 protein. The sample holds 25,000 to 35,000 distinct CDR3 sequences; more than 5.5% are singletons and the top ten take 10%. Trimming left V 5 bases short and J 0 bases short, with 17 bases between. CDR3 length: 16 amino acids. The germline V gene has CDR1 SGHRS and CDR2 YFSETQ. Sequenced sample: blood, either unsorted or a sorted T cell fraction (not recorded which). V is TRBV5-1 and J is TRBJ1-1, with a possible D match to TRBD1 (5 bases). This sequence was found in a male donor with ankylosing spondylitis or in good health (not recorded which). CDR3 sequence: CASRPGTPVVNTEAFF. As DNA, the CDR3 is TGCGCCAGCAGACCCGGGACTCCGGTCGTGAACACTGAAGCTTTCTTT.